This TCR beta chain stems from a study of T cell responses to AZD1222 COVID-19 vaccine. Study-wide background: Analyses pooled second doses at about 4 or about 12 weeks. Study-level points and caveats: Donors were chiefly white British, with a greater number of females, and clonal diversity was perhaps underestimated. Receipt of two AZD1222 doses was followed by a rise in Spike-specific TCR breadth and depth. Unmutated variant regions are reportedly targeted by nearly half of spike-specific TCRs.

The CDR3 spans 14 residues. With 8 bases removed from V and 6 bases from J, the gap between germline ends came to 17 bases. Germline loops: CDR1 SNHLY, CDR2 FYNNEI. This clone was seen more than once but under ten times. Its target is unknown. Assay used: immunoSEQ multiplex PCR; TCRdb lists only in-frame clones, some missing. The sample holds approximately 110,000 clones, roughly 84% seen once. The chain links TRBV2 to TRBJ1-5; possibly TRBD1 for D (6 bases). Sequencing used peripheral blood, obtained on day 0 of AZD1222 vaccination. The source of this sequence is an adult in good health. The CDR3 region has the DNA TGTGCCAGCGGCCTGGCAGGGGCGGGTCAGCCCCAGCATTTT. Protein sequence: CASGLAGAGQPQHF. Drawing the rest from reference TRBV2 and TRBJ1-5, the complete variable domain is EPEVTQTPSHQVTQMGQEVILRCVPISNHLYFYWYRQILGQKVEFLVSFYNNEISEKSEIFDDQFSVERPDGSNFTLKIRSTKLEDSAMYFCASGLAGAGQPQHFGDGTRLSIL.